This is a list of T cell receptor beta chains from one sample in a study of beta chain features in type 1 diabetes. The table came from immunoSEQ multiplex PCR; TCRdb's copy has only in-frame clones and leaves some out. The sample holds around 240,000 clones, around 9.6% seen once. The sample taken for sequencing was naive CD4+ T cells from blood. The receptor set was obtained from a woman aged 18-29 years in good health. The CDR3 runs from the conserved cysteine through the conserved F or W. A D gene is named only where the DNA matches it firmly. Rows give clone size only sometimes, using once, few, many, or a class for an expanded clone.

j_gene | d_gene | v_gene | abundance | CDR3nt | CDR3aa
TRBJ1-1 | - | TRBV6-6 | - | TGTGCCAGCAGGAAGGAACCGGGAGGAGGTCACACTGAAGCTTTCTTT | CASRKEPGGGHTEAFF
TRBJ1-3 | - | TRBV5-4 | few | TGTGCCAGCACCCTGAGGGCAGAAGGAAACACCATATATTTT | CASTLRAEGNTIYF
TRBJ1-4 | - | TRBV6-5 | few | TGTGCCAGCAGTGCAATTGGAGGACGGTCAGAAAAACTGTTTTTT | CASSAIGGRSEKLFF
TRBJ1-4 | - | TRBV30 | few | TGTGCCTGGAGTCCGACCTGGGGAGGGCCGAATGAAAAACTGTTTTTT | CAWSPTWGGPNEKLFF
TRBJ2-3 | TRBD2 | TRBV6-5 | - | TGTGCCAGCAGTTACTCGGGACTAGCGGTAGGAGCTTCGCAGTATTTT | CASSYSGLAVGASQYF
TRBJ1-2 | - | TRBV28 | - | TGTGCCAGCAGTTCACAGGGTGCTGGCTACACCTTC | CASSSQGAGYTF
TRBJ1-4 | - | TRBV6-5 | few | TGTGCCAGCAGAAGGGGTGAAAAACTGTTTTTT | CASRRGEKLFF
TRBJ2-2 | - | TRBV19 | few | TGTGCCAGTAGTAGAGCCGGGGGGCCAAGCACCGGGGAGCTGTTTTTT | CASSRAGGPSTGELFF
TRBJ1-2 | - | TRBV14 | few | TGTGCCAGCAGCCAAGCCGGCTATGGCTACACCTTC | CASSQAGYGYTF
TRBJ2-5 | TRBD1 | TRBV6-5 | - | TGTGCCAGCCGCACCGACAGGGGGCAACTTAAGACCCAGTACTTC | CASRTDRGQLKTQYF
TRBJ1-1 | - | TRBV5-1 | - | TGCGCCAGCAGCTTTGAGGGTCCTACATCTGAAGCTTTCTTT | CASSFEGPTSEAFF
TRBJ1-2 | TRBD1 | TRBV2 | - | TGTGCCAGCAGTGAAGGGACAGGGTTCGGCTACACCTTC | CASSEGTGFGYTF
TRBJ2-1 | TRBD2 | TRBV2 | few | TGTGCCAGCAGAGGACTAGCGGGAGGGAATGAGCAGTTCTTC | CASRGLAGGNEQFF
TRBJ2-3 | TRBD2 | TRBV4-1 | - | TGCGCCAGCAGCCAAGCCCCCAGGGGTAGCGGGGACACAGATACGCAGTATTTT | CASSQAPRGSGDTDTQYF
TRBJ2-7 | - | TRBV6-6 | - | TGTGCCAGCAGTTACATGGCCAGGTCCCCGGTCGAGCAGTACTTC | CASSYMARSPVEQYF
TRBJ2-7 | TRBD2 | TRBV7-2 | - | TGTGCCAGCAGCTTGGGACTAGCGGGAGGGCAGGACGAGCAGTACTTC | CASSLGLAGGQDEQYF
TRBJ2-1 | TRBD2 | TRBV10-3 | few | TGTGCCATCAGTGCCCCGACTAGCGGGAGCAATGAGCAGTTCTTC | CAISAPTSGSNEQFF
TRBJ1-6 | TRBD1 | TRBV9 | - | TGTGCCAGCAGCGTAGGGGGACAGAGTTATTCACCCCTCCACTTT | CASSVGGQSYSPLHF
TRBJ1-2 | - | TRBV10-2 | - | TGCGCCAGCACAGGAGGATATGGCTACACCTTC | CASTGGYGYTF
TRBJ2-1 | - | TRBV21-1 | - | TGTGCCAGCAGCAAAGACAGGAGTGCGGGGAGGCTCTACAATGAGCAGTTCTTC | CASSKDRSAGRLYNEQFF
TRBJ2-3 | TRBD2 | TRBV5-1 | few | TGCGCCAGCCGGACTAGCGGAGATACGCAGTATTTT | CASRTSGDTQYF
TRBJ2-5 | - | TRBV5-6 | - | TGTGCCAGCAGCTTGTTTGGGGGGGAGACCCAGTACTTC | CASSLFGGETQYF
TRBJ2-5 | TRBD2 | TRBV5-1 | - | TGCGCCAGCAGGCTAGCGGGGACCAGACAAGAGACCCAGTACTTC | CASRLAGTRQETQYF
TRBJ2-1 | - | TRBV6-5 | few | TGTGCCAGCCAAACAGGATCGTCCTCCTACAATGAGCAGTTCTTC | CASQTGSSSYNEQFF
TRBJ1-5 | - | TRBV4-2 | few | TGTGCCAGCAGCCAAGAAGCTTCAGGTAATCAGCCCCAGCATTTT | CASSQEASGNQPQHF
TRBJ2-5 | - | TRBV11-2 | - | TGTGCCAGCAGCTTTCGGGGTCCCTCCCAAGAGACCCAGTACTTC | CASSFRGPSQETQYF
TRBJ2-5 | - | TRBV5-4 | few | TGTGCCAGCAGCTGGGCCACAGCCAGGGAGACCCAGTACTTC | CASSWATARETQYF
TRBJ1-1 | - | TRBV29-1 | - | TGCAGCGTCCAGACCCTTATGGCGGTCCCTGAAGCTTTCTTT | CSVQTLMAVPEAFF
TRBJ2-3 | TRBD2 | TRBV4-1 | - | TGCGCCAGCCAGTTAGCGGGTACAGATACGCAGTATTTT | CASQLAGTDTQYF
TRBJ2-7 | TRBD2 | TRBV30 | - | TGTGCCTGGAGTGTACGGAGGCGGGAGTTTTACGAGCAGTACTTC | CAWSVRRREFYEQYF